This section outlines one T cell receptor beta chain sequence together with its context. The V gene's germline CDR1 is MNHNS and CDR2 SASEGT. V dropped 3 bases and J dropped 4; count of bases not matched to a gene: 7. CDR3 size: 15 residues. The data stem from a study of shared clonotypes between healthy human individuals. TCRdb keeps only in-frame clones here, not all; method: immunoSEQ multiplex PCR. Of a few hundred thousand clones listed, approximately 97% are singletons. The source is a woman aged 30 to 39 in good health. The rearrangement links TRBV6-1 to TRBJ2-7, with 9 bases identical to TRBD1. Sequenced sample: naive CD4+ T cells sorted from blood. Sample subset: CD45RA+ positively selected. The CDR3, as DNA: TGTGCCAGCAGTGATCCAGGGACAGGGAGGTACGAGCAGTACTTC. The encoded protein is CASSDPGTGRYEQYF.